What follows is one T cell receptor (beta chain) and its context. Its antigen is still unknown. The entry originates in a study of T cells expressing NK-cell markers. Turning to the study itself: All TCR beta repertoires analysed originated from sorted CD3+CD56+NKG2C+, CD3+CD56+NKG2C- and CD3+CD56-NKG2C+ T cells. In the group of eight sequenced donors, seven were HCMV-seropositive and one was seronegative.

The germline V gene has CDR1 SNHLY and CDR2 FYNNEI. This CDR3 spans 16 amino acids. Notes on the study in general: Similarly, these clonotypes led the CD3+CD56-NKG2C+ fraction as well in a few donors.

In generating TCR beta cDNA, 5'RACE template switching with UMIs was used. TCRdb reprocessed the 5' RACE reads and keeps a single row for each CDR3 protein, giving no DNA. The listing records 500,000 to 600,000 distinct CDR3 sequences. The TCR originated in a young man in good health. The chain couples TRBV2 to TRBJ2-1; lacking DNA, the TRBD2 call made by TCRdb goes unchecked. Sequencing was done on a sample of blood T cells: a sorted CD56 or NKG2C T cell subset, CD4+ or CD8+ T cells, or bulk PBMC T cells (not recorded which). This CDR3 is CASSRMTSGRYNEQFF.